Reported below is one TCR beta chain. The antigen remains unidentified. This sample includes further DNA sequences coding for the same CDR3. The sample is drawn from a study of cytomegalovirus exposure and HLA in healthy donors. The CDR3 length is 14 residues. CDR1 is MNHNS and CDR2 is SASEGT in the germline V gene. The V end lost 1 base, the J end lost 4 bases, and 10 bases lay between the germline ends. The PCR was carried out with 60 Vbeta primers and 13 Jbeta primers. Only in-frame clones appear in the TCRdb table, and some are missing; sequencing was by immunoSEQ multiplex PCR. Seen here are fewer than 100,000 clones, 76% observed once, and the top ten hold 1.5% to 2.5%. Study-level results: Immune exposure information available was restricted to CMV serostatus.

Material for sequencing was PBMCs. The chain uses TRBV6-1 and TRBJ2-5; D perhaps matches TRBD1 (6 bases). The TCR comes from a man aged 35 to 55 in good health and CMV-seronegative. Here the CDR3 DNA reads TGTGCCAGCAGTGAAGACAGGGTTTTAGAGACCCAGTACTTC. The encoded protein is CASSEDRVLETQYF.